This T cell receptor beta chain emerged from a study of T cell clonality in common variable immunodeficiency. Findings of the study overall: CVID subjects showed higher TCRbeta clonality than healthy controls. In common variable immunodeficiency, TCR beta chains reportedly carried fewer deletions and N-nucleotide insertions.

Equal genomic DNA amounts from CVID and control samples were sequenced. Here immunoSEQ multiplex PCR was the method, and the copy in TCRdb shows in-frame clones only, minus some. This sample comprises about 28,000 clones, none seen once only. Germline V lookup: CDR1 SGHKS, CDR2 YYEKEE (reference sequence). The CDR3 extends over 13 amino acids. Trimming cost V 6 bases and J 2 bases, with 12 bases left between them. This clone was counted many times. Its antigen is not known. The read ends 3 residues early relative to the CDR3; the germline J gene fills the gap. The specimen was peripheral blood mononuclear cells. The sequence came from a human donor with common variable immunodeficiency. The rearrangement links TRBV5-5 to TRBJ2-7, with D possibly matching TRBD2 (6 bases). Here the CDR3 reads CASTLWGAYEQYF. The CDR3 bases that were read are TGTGCCAGCACCCTTTGGGGGGCCTACGAG.